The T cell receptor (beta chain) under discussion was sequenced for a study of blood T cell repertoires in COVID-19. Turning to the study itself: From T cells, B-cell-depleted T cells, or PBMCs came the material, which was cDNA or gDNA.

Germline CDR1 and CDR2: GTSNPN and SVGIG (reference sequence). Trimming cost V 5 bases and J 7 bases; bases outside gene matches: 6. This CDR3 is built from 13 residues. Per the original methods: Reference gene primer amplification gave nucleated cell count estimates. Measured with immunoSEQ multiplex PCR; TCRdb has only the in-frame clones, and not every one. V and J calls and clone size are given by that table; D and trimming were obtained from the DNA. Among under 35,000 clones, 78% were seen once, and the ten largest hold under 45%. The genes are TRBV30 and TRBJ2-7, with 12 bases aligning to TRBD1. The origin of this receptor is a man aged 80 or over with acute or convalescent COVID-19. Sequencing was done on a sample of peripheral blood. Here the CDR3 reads CAWSGTGGGEQYF. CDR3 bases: TGTGCCTGGTCCGGGACAGGGGGCGGGGAGCAGTACTTC.